This T cell receptor beta chain was profiled in a study of shared clonotypes between healthy human individuals. Germline-derived CDR1 and CDR2 are SNHLY and FYNNEI. This CDR3 comprises 15 residues. V lost 10 bases to trimming and J lost 6 bases; unmatched junction nucleotides: 12. Only in-frame clones appear in the TCRdb table, and some are missing; sequencing was by immunoSEQ multiplex PCR. This sample has millions of clones; roughly 92% occur once, and the top ten carry roughly 0.13%. Splitting of CD4+ cells produced CD45RA+ naive and CD45RA-negative memory subsets. The sequencing sample was made of naive CD4+ T cells sorted from blood. Subset given: CD45RA+ positively selected. The genes are TRBV2 and TRBJ2-7; TRBD2 aligns across 13 bases. This TCR derives from a young man in good health. This CDR3 is CATTSNGLAGAEQYF. The DNA of the CDR3 is TGTGCCACCACATCCAATGGACTAGCGGGAGCCGAGCAGTACTTC. Variable domain in full (rest from reference TRBV2 and TRBJ2-7): EPEVTQTPSHQVTQMGQEVILRCVPISNHLYFYWYRQILGQKVEFLVSFYNNEISEKSEIFDDQFSVERPDGSNFTLKIRSTKLEDSAMYFCATTSNGLAGAEQYFGPGTRLTVT.